The next 21 T cell receptor beta chains were all read from a single sample in a study (dated by TCRdb to between 2015 and 2017). The method was 5' RACE. Sequencing took place on an Illumina MiSeq. TCRdb trimmed public reads at Q25 via fastp, called clones via MiXCR and kept in-frame beta chains. Here each entry gathers all rows of one CDR3 protein and keeps the most common genes and DNA. The sample records tens of thousands of distinct CDR3 sequences, just under 30% of which are singletons. The ten top clones hold less than 4% of the sample. The specimen was memory CD4+ T cells sorted from a lymph node. This sample's cell subset or site label indicates: memory CD4+ T cells, CD4+CD45RO+CD25-. Receptors were obtained from a female donor with breast cancer.

This clonotype has a handful of counts. V and J are TRBV29-1 and TRBJ1-1; D is uncertain. This CDR3 has 12 residues. The V and J ends lost 7 bases and 1 base respectively, with 10 bases between them. Looked up from germline, CDR1 is SQVTM and CDR2 is ANQGSEA. CDR3 sequence reads: CSAAVSNTEAFF. Written as DNA, the CDR3 is TGCAGCGCCGCGGTCTCGAACACTGAAGCTTTCTTT. Full variable domain (missing parts from reference TRBV29-1 and TRBJ1-1): SAVISQKPSRDICQRGTSLTIQCQVDSQVTMMFWYRQQPGQSLTLIATANQGSEATYESGFVIDKFPISRPNLTFSTLTVSNMSPEDSSIYLCSAAVSNTEAFFGQGTRLTVV.

This rearrangement joins TRBV12-3 or TRBV12-4 to TRBJ1-6; D unclear. Trimming took off 6 bases at V and 2 bases at J, with 2 bases between the two ends. The CDR3 spans 12 residues. The CDR3 loop reads CASSPYNSPLHF. CDR3 DNA sequence: TGTGCCAGCAGCCCCTATAATTCACCCCTCCACTTT.

This clonotype was seen at least ten times. The rearrangement links TRBV5-1 to TRBJ2-5; 11 nucleotides line up with TRBD2. J gave up 10 bases and V 3 bases, and 8 bases lay outside the gene matches. Germline CDR1 is SGHRS and CDR2 is YFSETQ. The CDR3 is made up of 14 amino acids. CDR3 sequence: CASSSTSGDLRQYF. Here the CDR3 DNA reads TGCGCCAGCAGCTCGACTAGCGGGGACCTTCGCCAGTACTTC.

The chain carries TRBV4-1 and TRBJ1-3; maybe TRBD1 (5 bases). V lost 1 base and J lost 4, with 14 bases in between. Germline V gene lookup returns CDR1 MGHRA and CDR2 YSYEKL. This CDR3 is built from 16 residues. For the CDR3, the DNA is TGCGCCAGCAGCCAAGGCAGGGTGACCAGGGGAAACACCATATATTTT. Protein product: CASSQGRVTRGNTIYF.

This clonotype turned up a few times. This chain uses TRBV7-9 with TRBJ1-1; perhaps TRBD1 as D (6 bases). Trimming left V 5 bases short and J 0 bases short, with 10 bases between. Germline CDR1 reads SEHNR; CDR2 reads FQNEAQ (reference sequence). This CDR3 comprises 14 residues. The CDR3 DNA reads TGTGCCAGCAGCGCTGGGACACTGAACACTGAAGCTTTCTTT. Translated: CASSAGTLNTEAFF. Based on the CDR3 plus reference TRBV7-9 and TRBJ1-1, the full variable domain is DTGVSQNPRHKITKRGQNVTFRCDPISEHNRLYWYRQTLGQGPEFLTYFQNEAQLEKSRLLSDRFSAERPKGSFSTLEIQRTEQGDSAMYLCASSAGTLNTEAFFGQGTRLTVV.

About this clonotype itself: A much larger clone differs by one base, so this may be a read error. The chain recombines TRBV6-2 or TRBV6-3 with TRBJ2-5; D call uncertain. V dropped 0 bases and J dropped 5 bases, with 1 base sitting between them. Looked up from germline, CDR1 is MNHEY and CDR2 is SVGEGT. The CDR3 sequence is 11 residues long. CDR3 sequence: CASSYSETQYF. CDR3 DNA: TGTGCCAGCAGTTACTCGGAGACCCAGTACTTC.

The CDR3 coding sequence is TGTGCCAGCAGTTCCATAACCGGCCCCGAGCAGTACTTC. This translates into CASSSITGPEQYF. The chain couples TRBV27 to TRBJ2-7; D is unresolved. Looked up from germline, CDR1 is MNHEY and CDR2 is SMNVEV (reference sequence). This CDR3 comprises 13 residues. V was clipped by 4 bases and J by 6 bases, with 13 bases between them.

This clonotype was recorded many times. The CDR3 region has the DNA TGCGCCAGCAGCCAAGACTGGGCAGCTATGAACACTGAAGCTTTCTTT. As protein: CASSQDWAAMNTEAFF. The chain employs TRBV4-3 and TRBJ1-1; D remains unclear. This CDR3 is 16 amino acids long. Trimming pared 0 bases from V and 0 bases from J, leaving 11 bases between. Germline V gene data show CDR1 as LGHNA and CDR2 as YSLEER.

As for this clonotype: Just one base apart from a much larger clone, this may be a read error. The CDR3: CASSEFRDDGYTF. CDR3 bases: TGTGCCAGCAGTGAATTCAGGGACGATGGCTACACCTTC. V usage is TRBV6-1 and J usage is TRBJ1-2; TRBD1 might be the D (5 bases). The CDR3 runs 13 residues. Trimming removed 2 bases from V and 6 bases from J, with 10 bases in between. The germline V gene has CDR1 MNHNS and CDR2 SASEGT.

DNA of the CDR3: TGTGCCAGCAGTTACCAGGGGGGTGGCAATCAGCCCCAGCATTTT. Translating it yields CASSYQGGGNQPQHF. The V gene is TRBV6-6, the J gene TRBJ1-5; 7 nucleotides match TRBD1. The CDR3 loop spans 15 amino acids. J was trimmed by 2 bases and V by 2 bases; bases with no gene match: 3. Germline-derived CDR1 and CDR2 are MNHNY and SVGAGI (reference sequence).

The table lists this clonotype with a count of one. V usage is TRBV7-6 and J usage is TRBJ2-3; tentative D call: TRBD2 (5 bases). The CDR3 is 17 amino acids. Trimming left V 3 bases short and J 2 bases short, with 18 bases between. Germline CDR1 is SGHVS and CDR2 is FNYEAQ. CDR3 DNA: TGTGCCAGCAGCTTTCCTACTAACGGGAAAGCCACAGATACGCAGTATTTT. Translating gives CASSFPTNGKATDTQYF.

The chain is built from TRBV18 and TRBJ1-1, with 9 bases fitting TRBD1. The CDR3 has 15 amino acids. The germline V gene has CDR1 KGHSH and CDR2 LQKENI. J gave up 5 bases and V 3 bases, and 7 bases lay outside the gene matches. The CDR3 DNA reads as TGTGCCAGCTCACCCTCACAGGGGGCGGGGACTGAAGCTTTCTTT. As protein: CASSPSQGAGTEAFF.

This clonotype appeared a few times. The chain links TRBV6-5 to TRBJ2-5; D might be TRBD1 (7 bases). CDR3 length: 16 residues. The V end was cut by 2 bases, the J end by 3 bases, with 16 bases between. CDR1 and CDR2 (germline): MNHEY, SVGAGI. The CDR3 region has the DNA TGTGCCAGCAGTTACCCCCGACAGGGAGGAAAAGAGACCCAGTACTTC. This encodes CASSYPRQGGKETQYF.

A few counts support this clonotype. This chain connects TRBV28 to TRBJ1-5; TRBD1 is a possible D gene (5 bases). Germline V gene sequence: CDR1 MDHEN, CDR2 SYDVKM. The CDR3 sequence is 14 residues long. V was pared by 6 bases and J by 6 bases, with 15 bases between. The CDR3 bases are TGTGCCAGCAGGCCCAGGGTAGCGAGTCAGCCCCAGCATTTT. Its translation is CASRPRVASQPQHF.

This clonotype was recorded many times. The V and J genes are TRBV6-5 and TRBJ1-3; D possibly corresponds to TRBD1 (6 bases). V lost 0 bases and J 0 bases, leaving 12 bases between the germline ends. The CDR3 covers 17 residues. Germline V CDR1 and CDR2: MNHEY, SVGAGI. CDR3 protein: CASSYSTGHSSGNTIYF. The CDR3 nucleotides read TGTGCCAGCAGTTACTCAACGGGACACAGCTCTGGAAACACCATATATTTT.

The rearrangement uses TRBV7-8 and TRBJ2-3; TRBD2 is a possible D gene (5 bases). V gave up 6 bases and J gave up 3 bases, with 13 bases separating them. The length of the CDR3 is 14 residues. In germline, CDR1 is SGHVS, CDR2 FQNEAQ. The CDR3 DNA follows: TGTGCCAGCAGTCAATGGGAGCGGACAGATACGCAGTATTTT. Translating it yields CASSQWERTDTQYF.

The chain joins TRBV6-5 to TRBJ1-1, with TRBD1 matching over 10 bases. The CDR3 is 14 residues long. CDR1 and CDR2 from the germline V gene are MNHEY and SVGAGI. With V trimmed by 5 bases and J by 2 bases, 2 bases remained unmatched. The CDR3 bases are TGTGCCAGCAGTCTGACAGGGGGCAACACTGAAGCTTTCTTT. Encoded protein: CASSLTGGNTEAFF.

The rearrangement uses TRBV7-9 and TRBJ1-4; 7 nucleotides match TRBD1. CDR1 is SEHNR and CDR2 is FQNEAQ in the germline V gene (reference sequence). CDR3 length equals 15 residues. Trimming cost V 3 bases and J 7 bases; bases outside gene matches: 8. CDR3 sequence (DNA): TGTGCCAGCAGCTTTTCGCAGGGGGTGGTTGAAAAACTGTTTTTT. This encodes CASSFSQGVVEKLFF.

Written as DNA, the CDR3 is TGTGCCAGCACTAAAGCGGGAGGGCCTGGGGAGCAGTACTTC. This encodes CASTKAGGPGEQYF. V gene TRBV6-2 or TRBV6-3 combines with J gene TRBJ2-7; 10 bases match TRBD2. The CDR3 sequence is 14 residues long. From germline, CDR1 is MNHEY and CDR2 SVGEGT. Trimming at V came to 7 bases and at J to 7 bases, leaving 10 bases not matched to a gene.

For the CDR3, the DNA is TGTGCCAGCAGCTTCAGGGTCCAGACCCAGTACTTC. This sequence encodes CASSFRVQTQYF. The chain couples TRBV7-2 to TRBJ2-5; D is perhaps TRBD1 (5 bases). Trimming removed 3 bases at V and 6 bases at J, with 8 bases between. Germline V gene lookup returns CDR1 SGHTA and CDR2 FQGNSA. The CDR3 covers 12 residues. The whole variable domain, remainder taken from reference TRBV7-2 and TRBJ2-5, is GAGVSQSPSNKVTEKGKDVELRCDPISGHTALYWYRQSLGQGLEFLIYFQGNSAPDKSGLPSDRFSAERTGGSVSTLTIQRTQQEDSAVYLCASSFRVQTQYFGPGTRLLVL.

On this clonotype itself: This CDR3 is missing its conserved last phenylalanine or tryptophan, likely due to a read error. The chain joins TRBV12-3 or TRBV12-4 to TRBJ1-2, with no clear D. The CDR3 has 15 amino acids. With 2 bases removed from V and 0 bases from J, the gap between germline ends came to 10 bases. The DNA for the CDR3 is TGTGCCAGCAGTTTAATGAGTCAAGCTAACTATGGCTACACCCTC. Its protein is CASSLMSQANYGYTL.